This is a list of T cell receptor beta chains from one sample in a study of cytomegalovirus exposure and HLA in healthy donors. Using immunoSEQ multiplex PCR, the repertoire was profiled, and TCRdb retains in-frame clones only, with some absent. The repertoire holds roughly 180,000 clones, over 70% seen once, with approximately 1.5% in the top ten. Sequencing was performed on PBMCs. Every receptor here comes from a woman in her 30s in good health and CMV-seropositive. Each CDR3 is given with its conserved first and last residue. A D gene is named only where the DNA matches it firmly. The size entry is marked missing in some rows and otherwise reads once, few, many or a size class.

-,TRBV11-3,TRBJ2-1,TRBD1,TGTGCCAGCAGCGCCCGACAGGGCGAATTGGGGAATGAGCAGTTCTTC,CASSARQGELGNEQFF
-,TRBV28,TRBJ2-7,-,TGTGCCAGCAGTTTTTACTACGAGCAGTACTTC,CASSFYYEQYF
-,TRBV9,TRBJ1-3,TRBD1,TGTGCCAGCAGCGTTACCGGGACAGGGACCTCTGGAAACACCATATATTTT,CASSVTGTGTSGNTIYF
once,TRBV15,TRBJ2-1,-,TGTGCCACCCAAGAGTCATCCTACAATGAGCAGTTCTTC,CATQESSYNEQFF
-,TRBV28,TRBJ2-7,TRBD1,TGTGCCAGCACCTCGATTAGCCTACAGGGGTTGTACTTC,CASTSISLQGLYF
-,TRBV28,TRBJ2-3,-,TGTGCCAGCAGTTTGGGGGCGCGCTTGTCAGATACGCAGTATTTT,CASSLGARLSDTQYF
few,TRBV9,TRBJ1-4,TRBD1,TGTGCCAGCAGCGTAGGGAGGGGGCAGGTCGATGAAAAACTGTTTTTT,CASSVGRGQVDEKLFF
once,TRBV27,TRBJ2-7,TRBD1,TGTGCCAGCCGGGACAGGGGTTTCTACGAGCAGTACTTC,CASRDRGFYEQYF
-,TRBV6-4,TRBJ2-3,TRBD2,TGTGCCAGCAGCAGCGGGAGGGCCACAGATACGCAGTATTTT,CASSSGRATDTQYF
-,TRBV5-1,TRBJ2-7,-,TGCGCCAGCTCGTCAGGCGACTCCTACGAGCAGTACTTC,CASSSGDSYEQYF
-,TRBV5-8,TRBJ2-3,TRBD2,TGTGCCAGCAGCTTGGGATTAGCGGGAGGGTTCACAGATACGCAGTATTTT,CASSLGLAGGFTDTQYF
-,TRBV30,TRBJ2-7,TRBD2,TGTGCCTGGAGTGCCCAAGCGGGAGGGCCCTACGAGCAGTACTTC,CAWSAQAGGPYEQYF
-,TRBV5-1,TRBJ2-7,TRBD2,TGCGCCAGCAGATACAGACTAGCGGTTTCCTACGAGCAGTACTTC,CASRYRLAVSYEQYF
-,TRBV5-1,TRBJ1-1,-,TGCGCCAGCAGCCCACGGGGGGCTGAAGCTTTCTTT,CASSPRGAEAFF
-,TRBV5-8,TRBJ1-1,-,TGTGCCAGCAGCTTAACAAACACTGAAGCTTTCTTT,CASSLTNTEAFF
-,TRBV9,TRBJ1-3,TRBD1,TGTGCCAGCAGCGTAGTGGACAGGGAATCTGGAAACACCATATATTTT,CASSVVDRESGNTIYF
-,TRBV5-1,TRBJ2-3,TRBD2,TGCGCCAGCAGCTCGGGACTAGCGGACACAGATACGCAGTATTTT,CASSSGLADTDTQYF
-,TRBV29-1,TRBJ2-7,TRBD1,TGCAGCGTAAACGACAGGGTCGGTCAGGCCGAGCAGTACTTC,CSVNDRVGQAEQYF
-,TRBV21-1,TRBJ2-5,-,TGTGCCAGCAGCAAAGAGTGGTCGGGACAAGGGCTTATTCAAGAGACCCAGTACTTC,CASSKEWSGQGLIQETQYF
-,TRBV7-9,TRBJ1-3,TRBD1,TGTGCCAGCAGCTTAAGGGTGACAGGGGCCTTCTCTGGAAACACCATATATTTT,CASSLRVTGAFSGNTIYF
-,TRBV19,TRBJ1-1,-,TGTGCCAGTAGAACTACAAGGAACACTGAAGCTTTCTTT,CASRTTRNTEAFF
-,TRBV10-1,TRBJ2-2,TRBD1,TGCGCCAGCAGTGAGTCGCGGACAGGGGCTGACGGGGAGCTGTTTTTT,CASSESRTGADGELFF
-,TRBV28,TRBJ1-4,TRBD1,TGTGCCAGCAGGGGGACAGCTGAAAAACTGTTTTTT,CASRGTAEKLFF
-,TRBV5-1,TRBJ1-4,-,TGCGCCAGCAGCCCAGGCCGGGAAGAGGTGGGTGAAAAACTGTTTTTT,CASSPGREEVGEKLFF
-,TRBV6-6,TRBJ2-5,-,TGTGCCAGCAGTTACTCGAACACAGCCCAAGAGACCCAGTACTTC,CASSYSNTAQETQYF
-,TRBV7-9,TRBJ2-3,-,TGTGCCAGCATTCGGCAGGGGGATACGCAGTATTTT,CASIRQGDTQYF
-,TRBV28,TRBJ1-2,TRBD1,TGTGCCAGCAGGGGACAGGGGGCGCGGGGCTACACCTTC,CASRGQGARGYTF
-,TRBV5-8,TRBJ1-5,TRBD1,TGTGCCAGCAGCCCCCGCGGGACAGGGGAGGTAGGCAATCAGCCCCAGCATTTT,CASSPRGTGEVGNQPQHF
-,TRBV6-5,TRBJ2-7,-,TGTGCCAGCAGTTACGGCCTAGCGAACCACGAGCAGTACTTC,CASSYGLANHEQYF
few,TRBV28,TRBJ2-5,TRBD1,TGTGCCAGCAGACCAGGGACAGGGGAGACCCAGTACTTC,CASRPGTGETQYF
-,TRBV27,TRBJ1-1,TRBD1,TGTGCCAGCAGTTTATCGTATACAGGGGGCAGGGGTTGGAACACTGAAGCTTTCTTT,CASSLSYTGGRGWNTEAFF
-,TRBV7-8,TRBJ1-1,-,TGTGCCAGCAGCTTTTCCCAGGGGAACACTGAAGCTTTCTTT,CASSFSQGNTEAFF
-,TRBV5-6,TRBJ2-4,-,TGTGCCAGCAGCTTGTGGTCACCGGGGGCCAAAAACATTCAGTACTTC,CASSLWSPGAKNIQYF
-,TRBV9,TRBJ1-4,TRBD1,TGTGCCAGCAGCGGAGAGGGACAGGGGTATGAAAAACTGTTTTTT,CASSGEGQGYEKLFF
-,TRBV28,TRBJ2-1,-,TGTGCCAGCAGTTCTAGCCCCCTGTCCGATGAGCAGTTCTTC,CASSSSPLSDEQFF
-,TRBV28,TRBJ2-7,-,TGTGCCAGCAGTTTCCTGGCAACCGAGCAGTACTTC,CASSFLATEQYF
many,TRBV6-4,TRBJ1-1,-,TGTGCCAGCAGTGAAGTCGGTTTTGTCACTGAAGCTTTCTTT,CASSEVGFVTEAFF
-,TRBV6-5,TRBJ1-5,-,TGTGCCAGCAGTTACTCGGGATATGCGGGGCAGCCCCAGCATTTT,CASSYSGYAGQPQHF
few,TRBV5-5,TRBJ2-2,-,TGTGCCAGCCTGGCGGGGATTGGGGATGTGTTTTTT,CASLAGIGDVFF
many,TRBV6-4,TRBJ2-3,TRBD1,TGTGCCAGCAGTGACGGGCAGGGGGCAGATACGCAGTATTTT,CASSDGQGADTQYF
few,TRBV28,TRBJ1-4,-,TGTGCCAGCACCCCTTCGCGGGAAAAACTGTTTTTT,CASTPSREKLFF
-,TRBV28,TRBJ2-7,TRBD2,TGTGCCAGCAGTTTCCCTAGCGGGAGTGTCTACGAGCAGTACTTC,CASSFPSGSVYEQYF
-,TRBV18,TRBJ1-2,TRBD1,TGTGCCAGCTCACCGGGACAGCCCTATGGCTACACCTTC,CASSPGQPYGYTF
-,TRBV11-3,TRBJ2-2,TRBD2,TGTGCCAGCAGCTTTCTAGCGGGAGTTGGCGGGGAGCTGTTTTTT,CASSFLAGVGGELFF
few,TRBV29-1,TRBJ1-2,-,TGCAGCGTTCCAGGGGCGGGTGGCTACACCTTC,CSVPGAGGYTF
-,TRBV30,TRBJ1-1,TRBD1,TGTGCCTGGAGTGTACGTTCAGGGGGCCCACCGAACACTGAAGCTTTCTTT,CAWSVRSGGPPNTEAFF